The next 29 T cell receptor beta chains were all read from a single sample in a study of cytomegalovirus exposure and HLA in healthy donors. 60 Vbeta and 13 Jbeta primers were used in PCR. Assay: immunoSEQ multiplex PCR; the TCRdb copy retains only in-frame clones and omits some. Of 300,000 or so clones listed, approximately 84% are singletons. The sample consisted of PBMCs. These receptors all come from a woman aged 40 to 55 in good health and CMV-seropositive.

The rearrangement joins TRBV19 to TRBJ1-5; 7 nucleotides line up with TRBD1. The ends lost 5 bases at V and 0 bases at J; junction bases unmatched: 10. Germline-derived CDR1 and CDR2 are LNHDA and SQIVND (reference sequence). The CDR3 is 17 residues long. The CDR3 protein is CASSPNPGGNSNQPQHF. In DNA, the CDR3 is TGTGCCAGTAGTCCAAACCCAGGGGGAAATAGCAATCAGCCCCAGCATTTT. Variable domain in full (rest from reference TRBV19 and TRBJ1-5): DGGITQSPKYLFRKEGQNVTLSCEQNLNHDAMYWYRQDPGQGLRLIYYSQIVNDFQKGDIAEGYSVSREKKESFPLTVTSAQKNPTAFYLCASSPNPGGNSNQPQHFGDGTRLSIL.

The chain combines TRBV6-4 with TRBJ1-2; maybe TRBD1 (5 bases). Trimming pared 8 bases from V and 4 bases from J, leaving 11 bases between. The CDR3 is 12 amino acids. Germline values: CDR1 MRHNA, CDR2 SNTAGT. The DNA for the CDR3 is TGTGCCAGCCGGGACGGGAGCTATGGCTACACCTTC. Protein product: CASRDGSYGYTF.

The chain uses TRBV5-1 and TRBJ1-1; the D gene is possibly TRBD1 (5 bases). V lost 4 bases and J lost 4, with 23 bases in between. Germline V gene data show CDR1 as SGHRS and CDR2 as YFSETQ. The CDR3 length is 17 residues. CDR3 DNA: TGCGCCAGCAGCCTCCAAATCGACATTGGGGGGGTCACTGAAGCTTTCTTT. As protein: CASSLQIDIGGVTEAFF.

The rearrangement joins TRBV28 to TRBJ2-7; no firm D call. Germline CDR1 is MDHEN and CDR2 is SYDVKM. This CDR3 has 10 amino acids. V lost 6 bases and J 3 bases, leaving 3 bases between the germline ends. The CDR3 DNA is TGTGCCAGCAGCGGCTACGAGCAGTACTTC. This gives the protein CASSGYEQYF.

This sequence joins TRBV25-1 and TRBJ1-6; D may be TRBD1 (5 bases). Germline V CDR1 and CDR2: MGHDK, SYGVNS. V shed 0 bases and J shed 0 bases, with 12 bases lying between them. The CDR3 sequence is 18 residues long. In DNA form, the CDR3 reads TGTGCCAGCAGTGAATATATTCCGGGGGGCTCCTATAATTCACCCCTCCACTTT. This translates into CASSEYIPGGSYNSPLHF.

In nucleotides, the CDR3 is TGTGCCAGTAGTAGGGACAGGGAAAGCAATCAGCCCCAGCATTTT. Amino acids: CASSRDRESNQPQHF. V and J are TRBV19 and TRBJ1-5; 9 nucleotides line up with TRBD1. The CDR3 is made up of 15 amino acids. V was clipped by 4 bases and J by 1 base; unmatched bases: 2. Germline CDR1 LNHDA, CDR2 SQIVND (reference sequence). The variable domain in full, with the rest retrieved from reference TRBV19 and TRBJ1-5, is DGGITQSPKYLFRKEGQNVTLSCEQNLNHDAMYWYRQDPGQGLRLIYYSQIVNDFQKGDIAEGYSVSREKKESFPLTVTSAQKNPTAFYLCASSRDRESNQPQHFGDGTRLSIL.

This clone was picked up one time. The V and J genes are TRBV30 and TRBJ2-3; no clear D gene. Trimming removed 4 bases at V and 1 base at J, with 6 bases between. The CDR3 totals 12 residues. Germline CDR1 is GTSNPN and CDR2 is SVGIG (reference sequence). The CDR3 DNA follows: TGTGCCTGGACTCCCGGCACAGATACGCAGTATTTT. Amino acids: CAWTPGTDTQYF.

The CDR3 DNA reads as TGTGCCACCAGCAGAGGAAGGCTAGATCAGCCCCAGCATTTT. This encodes CATSRGRLDQPQHF. The rearrangement links TRBV15 to TRBJ1-5; D gene uncertain. This CDR3 comprises 14 residues. CDR1 and CDR2 (germline): LNHNV, YYDKDF (reference sequence). The ends were cut back, 1 base at V and 5 bases at J, with 9 bases in the middle.

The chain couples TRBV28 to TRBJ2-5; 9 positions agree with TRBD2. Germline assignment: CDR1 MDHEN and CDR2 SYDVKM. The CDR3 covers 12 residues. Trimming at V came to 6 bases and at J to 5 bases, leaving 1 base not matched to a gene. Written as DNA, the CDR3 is TGTGCCAGCAGACTAGCGGGCGAGACCCAGTACTTC. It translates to CASRLAGETQYF.

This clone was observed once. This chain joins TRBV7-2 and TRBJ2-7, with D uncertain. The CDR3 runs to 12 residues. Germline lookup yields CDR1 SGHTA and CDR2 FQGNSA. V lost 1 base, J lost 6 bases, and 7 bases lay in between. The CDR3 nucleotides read TGTGCCAGCAGCTTAGGCAGAACCGAGCAGTACTTC. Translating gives CASSLGRTEQYF.

The CDR3 loop reads CASSYLNEQYF. CDR3 DNA: TGTGCCAGCAGTTACTTAAACGAGCAGTACTTC. The chain recombines TRBV6-5 with TRBJ2-7; no definite D call. The CDR3 has 11 residues. Looked up from germline, CDR1 is MNHEY and CDR2 is SVGAGI. With 1 base removed from V and 5 bases from J, the gap between germline ends came to 3 bases.

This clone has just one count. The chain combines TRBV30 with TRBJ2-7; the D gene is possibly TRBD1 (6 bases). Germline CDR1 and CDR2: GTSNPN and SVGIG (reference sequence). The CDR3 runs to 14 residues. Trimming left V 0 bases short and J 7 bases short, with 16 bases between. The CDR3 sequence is CAWSVTRGSLEQYF. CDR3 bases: TGTGCCTGGAGTGTAACTAGGGGGTCTCTGGAGCAGTACTTC.

The CDR3 spells CASSRQGQGSTGTEAFF. The CDR3 nucleotides are TGTGCCAGCAGCCGACAGGGACAGGGATCAACGGGCACTGAAGCTTTCTTT. The V and J genes are TRBV11-2 and TRBJ1-1, with 9 nucleotides matching TRBD1. Losses at the gene ends were 5 bases for V and 4 bases for J; bases not matched to a gene: 14. Germline V CDR1 and CDR2: SGHAT, FQNNGV. This CDR3 contains 17 residues. The full variable domain, with the rest looked up from reference TRBV11-2 and TRBJ1-1, is EAGVAQSPRYKIIEKRQSVAFWCNPISGHATLYWYQQILGQGPKLLIQFQNNGVVDDSQLPKDRFSAERLKGVDSTLKIQPAKLEDSAVYLCASSRQGQGSTGTEAFFGQGTRLTVV.

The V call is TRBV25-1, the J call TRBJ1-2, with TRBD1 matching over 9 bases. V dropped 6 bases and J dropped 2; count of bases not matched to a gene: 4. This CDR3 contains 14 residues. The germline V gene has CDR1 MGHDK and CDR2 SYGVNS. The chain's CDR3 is CASSSQGANYGYTF. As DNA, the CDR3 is TGTGCCAGCAGCTCACAGGGGGCCAACTATGGCTACACCTTC.

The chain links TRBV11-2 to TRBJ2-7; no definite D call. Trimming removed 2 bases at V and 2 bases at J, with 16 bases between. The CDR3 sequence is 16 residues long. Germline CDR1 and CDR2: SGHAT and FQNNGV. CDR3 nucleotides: TGTGCCAGCAGCTTATTTTCGCTTAGAGAACCCTACGAGCAGTACTTC. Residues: CASSLFSLREPYEQYF.

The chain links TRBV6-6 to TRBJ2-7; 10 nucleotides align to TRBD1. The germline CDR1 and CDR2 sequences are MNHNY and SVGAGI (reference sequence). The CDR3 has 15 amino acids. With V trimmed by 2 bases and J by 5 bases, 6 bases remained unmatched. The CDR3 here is CASSYPPGTGDEQYF. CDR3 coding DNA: TGTGCCAGCAGTTACCCCCCGGGGACAGGGGACGAGCAGTACTTC.

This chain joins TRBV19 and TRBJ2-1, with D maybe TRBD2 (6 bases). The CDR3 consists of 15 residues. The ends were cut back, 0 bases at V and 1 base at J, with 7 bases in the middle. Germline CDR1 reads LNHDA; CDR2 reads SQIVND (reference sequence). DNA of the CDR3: TGTGCCAGTAGTATAGACCGGGGGTCCTACAATGAGCAGTTCTTC. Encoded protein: CASSIDRGSYNEQFF. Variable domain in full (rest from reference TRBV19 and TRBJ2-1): DGGITQSPKYLFRKEGQNVTLSCEQNLNHDAMYWYRQDPGQGLRLIYYSQIVNDFQKGDIAEGYSVSREKKESFPLTVTSAQKNPTAFYLCASSIDRGSYNEQFFGPGTRLTVL.

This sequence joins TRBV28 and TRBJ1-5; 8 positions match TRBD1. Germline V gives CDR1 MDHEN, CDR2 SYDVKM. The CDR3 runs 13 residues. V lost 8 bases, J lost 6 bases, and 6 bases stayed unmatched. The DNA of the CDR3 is TGTGCCAGCGCGGGGCAGGGGGCTCAGCCCCAGCATTTT. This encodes CASAGQGAQPQHF.

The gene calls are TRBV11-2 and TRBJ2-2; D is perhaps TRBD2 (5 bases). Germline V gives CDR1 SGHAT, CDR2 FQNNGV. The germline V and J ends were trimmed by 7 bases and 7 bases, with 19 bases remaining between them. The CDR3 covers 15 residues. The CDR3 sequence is CASTFRSSSGGELFF. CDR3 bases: TGTGCCAGCACCTTTAGGTCTAGCAGTGGCGGGGAGCTGTTTTTT.

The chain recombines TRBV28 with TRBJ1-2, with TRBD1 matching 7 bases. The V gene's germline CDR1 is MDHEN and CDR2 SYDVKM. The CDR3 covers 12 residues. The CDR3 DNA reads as TGTGCGGGCGGTGACAGGGTCTATGGCTACACCTTC. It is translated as CAGGDRVYGYTF.

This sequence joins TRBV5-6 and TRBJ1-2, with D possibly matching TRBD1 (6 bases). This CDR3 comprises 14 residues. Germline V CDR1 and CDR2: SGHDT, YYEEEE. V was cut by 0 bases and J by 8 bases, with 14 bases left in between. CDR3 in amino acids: CASSLGWSGDGYTF. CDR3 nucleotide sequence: TGTGCCAGCAGCTTGGGGTGGTCAGGGGACGGCTACACCTTC.

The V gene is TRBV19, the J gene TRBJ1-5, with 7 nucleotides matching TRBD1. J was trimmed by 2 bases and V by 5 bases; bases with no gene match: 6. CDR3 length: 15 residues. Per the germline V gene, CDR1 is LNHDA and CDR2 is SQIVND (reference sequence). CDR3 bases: TGTGCCAGTAGTGGAACAGGGGTAGGCAATCAGCCCCAGCATTTT. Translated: CASSGTGVGNQPQHF.

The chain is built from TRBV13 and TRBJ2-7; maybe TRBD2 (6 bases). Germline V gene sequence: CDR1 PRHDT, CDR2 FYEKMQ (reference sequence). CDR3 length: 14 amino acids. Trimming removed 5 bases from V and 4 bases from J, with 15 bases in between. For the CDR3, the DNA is TGTGCCAGCAGCCTGGCCGGGACTTCATACGAGCAGTACTTC. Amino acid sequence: CASSLAGTSYEQYF.

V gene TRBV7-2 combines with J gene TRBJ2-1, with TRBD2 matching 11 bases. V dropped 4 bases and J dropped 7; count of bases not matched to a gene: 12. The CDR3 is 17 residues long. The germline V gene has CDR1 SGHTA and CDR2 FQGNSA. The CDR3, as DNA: TGTGCCAGCAGCTCCCCGGGACTAGCGGCACCTCGGAATGAGCAGTTCTTC. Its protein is CASSSPGLAAPRNEQFF.

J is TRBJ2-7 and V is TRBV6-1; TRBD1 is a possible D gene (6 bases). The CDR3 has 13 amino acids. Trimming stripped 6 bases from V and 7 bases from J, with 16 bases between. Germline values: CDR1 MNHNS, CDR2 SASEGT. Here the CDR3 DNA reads TGTGCCAGCAGGGGGGCGGCTAATTTGGAGCAGTACTTC. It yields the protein CASRGAANLEQYF.

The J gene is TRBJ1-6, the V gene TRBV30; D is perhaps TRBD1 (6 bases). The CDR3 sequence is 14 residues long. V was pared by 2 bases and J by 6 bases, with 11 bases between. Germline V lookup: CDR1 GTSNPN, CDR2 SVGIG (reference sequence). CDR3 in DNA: TGTGCCTGGAGTTCGGACAGATTTAATTCACCCCTCCACTTT. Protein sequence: CAWSSDRFNSPLHF.

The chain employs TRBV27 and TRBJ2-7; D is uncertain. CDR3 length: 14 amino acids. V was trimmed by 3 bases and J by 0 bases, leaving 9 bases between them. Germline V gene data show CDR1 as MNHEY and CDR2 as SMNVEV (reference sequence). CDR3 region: CASSFSISSYEQYF. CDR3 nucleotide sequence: TGTGCCAGCAGTTTCTCCATCAGCTCCTACGAGCAGTACTTC.

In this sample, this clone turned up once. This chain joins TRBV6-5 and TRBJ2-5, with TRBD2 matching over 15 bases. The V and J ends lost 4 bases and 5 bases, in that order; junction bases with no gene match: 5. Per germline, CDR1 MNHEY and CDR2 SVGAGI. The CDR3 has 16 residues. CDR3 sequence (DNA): TGTGCCAGCAGTTGGACTAGCGGGGGGGCGGGGGAGACCCAGTACTTC. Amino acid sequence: CASSWTSGGAGETQYF.

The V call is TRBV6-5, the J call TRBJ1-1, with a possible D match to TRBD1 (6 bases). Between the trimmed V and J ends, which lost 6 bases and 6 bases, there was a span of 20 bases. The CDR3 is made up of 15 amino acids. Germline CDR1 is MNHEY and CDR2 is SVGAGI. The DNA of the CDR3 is TGTGCCAGCAGCCGTTCTCCGGGGGCGGGGGCTGAAGCTTTCTTT. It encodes CASSRSPGAGAEAFF.